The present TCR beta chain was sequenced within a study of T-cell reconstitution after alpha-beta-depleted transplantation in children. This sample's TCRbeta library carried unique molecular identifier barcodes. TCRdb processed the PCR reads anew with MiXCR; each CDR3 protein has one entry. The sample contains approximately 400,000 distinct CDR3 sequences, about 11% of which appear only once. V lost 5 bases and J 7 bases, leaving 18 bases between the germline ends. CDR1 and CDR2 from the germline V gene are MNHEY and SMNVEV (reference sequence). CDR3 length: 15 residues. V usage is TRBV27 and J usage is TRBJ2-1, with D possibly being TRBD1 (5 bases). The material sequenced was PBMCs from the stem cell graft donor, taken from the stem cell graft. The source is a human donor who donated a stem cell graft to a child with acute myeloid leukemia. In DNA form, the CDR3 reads TGTGCCAGCAGTCCCCGGACGCCTAAGGGGAATGAGCAGTTCTTC. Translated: CASSPRTPKGNEQFF.